The 26 T cell receptor beta chains listed next were all sequenced from one sample in a study of T cell repertoires in cytomegalovirus infection. TCRdb analysed the reads with MiXCR anew, one entry per CDR3 protein. This sample carries under 800,000 distinct CDR3 sequences, 20% to 30% of them seen once, and the ten largest clones take 8%. Sequenced: CD8+ T cells from PBMCs. These receptors originate from a human donor in good health (CMV status not recorded). Some clones in this sample may be carry-over from other donors' samples.

This clonotype has just a few counts. The rearrangement links TRBV27 to TRBJ1-2; D may be TRBD1 (5 bases). Trimming pared 5 bases from V and 0 bases from J, leaving 10 bases between. The CDR3 contains 14 residues. Germline V CDR1 and CDR2: MNHEY, SMNVEV (reference sequence). The CDR3 DNA reads as TGTGCCAGCAGTCTCCGGGGCACTAACTATGGCTACACCTTC. It codes for CASSLRGTNYGYTF.

The genes are TRBV5-5 and TRBJ1-1; D is ambiguous. Germline values: CDR1 SGHKS, CDR2 YYEKEE (reference sequence). The CDR3 totals 12 residues. V lost 3 bases to trimming and J lost 7 bases, with 10 bases between them. The DNA of the CDR3 is TGTGCCAGCAGCTCGCCTCCTATTGAAGCTTTCTTT. Amino acids: CASSSPPIEAFF.

J is TRBJ2-7 and V is TRBV10-3; the match to TRBD2 covers 7 bases. J was trimmed by 6 bases and V by 0 bases; bases with no gene match: 5. Per the germline V gene, CDR1 is ENHRY and CDR2 is SYGVKD. CDR3 size: 14 residues. CDR3 residues: CAISESTGGGEQYV. The CDR3 DNA sequence: TGTGCCATCAGTGAGTCCACGGGGGGAGGCGAGCAGTACGTC.

This clonotype was recorded many times. The chain carries TRBV12-3 or TRBV12-4 and TRBJ2-1; TRBD2 agrees at 8 bases. The CDR3 covers 14 residues. The V segment lost 5 bases and the J segment 8 bases; nucleotides outside the gene matches: 8. The CDR3 here is CASSGGLGADEQFF. The CDR3 coding sequence is TGTGCCAGCAGTGGGGGACTAGGGGCCGATGAGCAGTTCTTC.

This clonotype was recorded many times. This rearrangement joins TRBV28 to TRBJ2-7; TRBD1 agrees at 7 bases. J gave up 1 base and V 6 bases, and 3 bases lay outside the gene matches. From germline, CDR1 is MDHEN and CDR2 SYDVKM. This CDR3 contains 13 residues. The CDR3, as DNA: TGTGCCAGCAGCCGCAGGGGGTCCTACGAGCAGTACGTC. The encoded protein is CASSRRGSYEQYV.

This clonotype has at least ten counts. The chain has TRBV27 and TRBJ1-1; the match to TRBD1 covers 8 bases. The germline CDR1 and CDR2 sequences are MNHEY and SMNVEV (reference sequence). The V and J ends lost 6 bases and 1 base, in that order; junction bases with no gene match: 4. The CDR3 length is 14 residues. The CDR3 sequence: CASSFGTGNTEAFF. CDR3 DNA sequence: TGTGCCAGCAGCTTTGGGACAGGGAACACTGAAGCTTTCTTT.

The rearrangement links TRBV28 to TRBJ2-7, with D tentatively TRBD1 (5 bases). This CDR3 is built from 16 residues. Per germline, CDR1 MDHEN and CDR2 SYDVKM. The ends were cut back, 6 bases at V and 0 bases at J, with 18 bases in the middle. The CDR3 DNA is TGTGCCAGCAGACTACCCCGACAGCGTAGCTCCTACGAGCAGTACTTC. Its protein is CASRLPRQRSSYEQYF.

The chain joins TRBV14 to TRBJ1-1; maybe TRBD1 (6 bases). Germline lookup yields CDR1 SGHDN and CDR2 FVKESK. CDR3 length equals 16 residues. V was pared by 0 bases and J by 3 bases, with 14 bases between. DNA for the CDR3: TGTGCCAGCAGCCAAGATTGGGGGGGGGCGTACACTGAAGCTTTCTTT. It yields the protein CASSQDWGGAYTEAFF. Filled out from reference TRBV14 and TRBJ1-1, the complete variable domain reads EAGVTQFPSHSVIEKGQTVTLRCDPISGHDNLYWYRRVMGKEIKFLLHFVKESKQDESGMPNNRFLAERTGGTYSTLKVQPAELEDSGVYFCASSQDWGGAYTEAFFGQGTRLTVV.

This clonotype showed up just a few times. This rearrangement joins TRBV7-2 to TRBJ2-5; 7 nucleotides line up with TRBD1. Germline V CDR1 and CDR2: SGHTA, FQGNSA. Trimming took 3 bases from V and 4 from J; bases not matched to a gene: 5. This CDR3 comprises 14 residues. CDR3 DNA: TGTGCCAGCAGCTTTGACAGGGTTGCAGAGACCCAGTACTTC. Encoded protein: CASSFDRVAETQYF.

This clonotype was counted many times. V usage is TRBV7-6 and J usage is TRBJ2-7; D is perhaps TRBD1 or TRBD2 (6 bases each). Trimming left V 5 bases short and J 0 bases short, with 11 bases between. Looked up from germline, CDR1 is SGHVS and CDR2 is FNYEAQ. The CDR3 sequence is 14 residues long. CDR3 coding DNA: TGTGCCAGCAGCAACGGGGGCGCCTCCTACGAGCAGTACTTC. Encoded protein: CASSNGGASYEQYF. Looking up the rest from reference TRBV7-6 and TRBJ2-7 gives the full variable domain: GAGVSQSPRYKVTKRGQDVALRCDPISGHVSLYWYRQALGQGPEFLTYFNYEAQQDKSGLPNDRFSAERPEGSISTLTIQRTEQRDSAMYRCASSNGGASYEQYFGPGTRLTVT.

In regard to this clonotype: A much more abundant neighbour one base away suggests this may be a read error. The rearrangement joins TRBV27 to TRBJ2-1; D ambiguous. Germline values: CDR1 MNHEY, CDR2 SMNVEV (reference sequence). The CDR3 is 12 residues long. CDR3 DNA sequence: TGTGCCAACAGTTTAGCTATGGGGGAGCAGTTCTTC. Translating gives CANSLAMGEQFF.

Ten or more counts support this clonotype. V and J are TRBV7-6 and TRBJ2-3, with 9 nucleotides matching TRBD2. Germline values: CDR1 SGHVS, CDR2 FNYEAQ. V lost 5 bases to trimming and J lost 4 bases; unmatched junction nucleotides: 4. The CDR3 contains 14 residues. In DNA form, the CDR3 reads TGTGCCAGCAGCCGACTAGCGGCCCCAGATACGCAGTATTTT. It is translated as CASSRLAAPDTQYF.

The rearrangement links TRBV4-3 to TRBJ1-2; unclear D gene. V lost 4 bases, J lost 4 bases, and 16 bases lay in between. Germline assignment: CDR1 LGHNA and CDR2 YSLEER. The CDR3 sequence is 15 residues long. The DNA for the CDR3 is TGCGCCAGCAGCCCAAGGAGGGCGGACCTCTATGGCTACACCTTC. Protein: CASSPRRADLYGYTF.

This clonotype appeared a few times. The chain combines TRBV7-9 with TRBJ2-2, with 14 bases lining up with TRBD2. CDR3 length: 19 amino acids. Trimming removed 2 bases from V and 8 bases from J; junction bases left unmatched: 13. Germline values: CDR1 SEHNR, CDR2 FQNEAQ (reference sequence). As DNA, the CDR3 is TGTGCCAGCAGCTTAAAGGGACTAGCGGGGGACCGAACGACTGGGGAGCTGTTTTTT. Translation gives CASSLKGLAGDRTTGELFF. Full variable domain (remainder filled in from reference TRBV7-9 and TRBJ2-2): DTGVSQNPRHKITKRGQNVTFRCDPISEHNRLYWYRQTLGQGPEFLTYFQNEAQLEKSRLLSDRFSAERPKGSFSTLEIQRTEQGDSAMYLCASSLKGLAGDRTTGELFFGEGSRLTVL.

This clonotype showed up many times. This chain uses TRBV12-3 or TRBV12-4 with TRBJ2-1, with a possible D match to TRBD1 (7 bases). With 3 bases removed from V and 7 bases from J, the gap between germline ends came to 22 bases. The CDR3 runs 17 residues. The DNA for the CDR3 is TGTGCCAGCAGTTTTTTTTTTAGGACAGGAGGGGATAATGAGCAGTTCTTC. Encoded protein: CASSFFFRTGGDNEQFF.

This clonotype was detected many times. This chain joins TRBV7-8 and TRBJ2-4; tentative D call: TRBD1 (6 bases). V was trimmed by 2 bases and J by 3 bases, leaving 14 bases between them. Germline CDR1 SGHVS, CDR2 FQNEAQ. The CDR3 contains 16 residues. The CDR3 DNA follows: TGTGCCAGCAGCTTAAGAGGACAGATAGTCAAAAACATTCAGTACTTC. Translating gives CASSLRGQIVKNIQYF.

CDR3 in DNA: TGCGCCAGCAGTCAATCGTACAAGGCAGGCAGGTCCCTCACTGAAGCTTTCTTT. Translation: CASSQSYKAGRSLTEAFF. The V and J genes are TRBV23-1 and TRBJ1-1; D unclear. TRBV23-1 is an ORF, and what it does is uncertain. V was shortened by 0 bases and J by 4 bases, with 21 bases between the two germline ends. CDR3 length: 18 residues.

Turning to this clonotype: A much larger clone differs by one base, so this may be a read error. The rearrangement uses TRBV23-1 and TRBJ2-7; D might be TRBD1 (7 bases). TRBV23-1 is classed as an ORF, of uncertain function. Between the trimmed V and J ends, which lost 8 bases and 5 bases, there was a span of 19 bases. The CDR3 spans 14 residues. CDR3 loop: CASPAGGQGDEQYV. CDR3 DNA sequence: TGCGCCAGCCCTGCCGGAGGGCAGGGGGACGAGCAGTACGTC.

The V and J genes are TRBV29-1 and TRBJ1-3; 11 bases align to TRBD1. Germline V gives CDR1 SQVTM, CDR2 ANQGSEA. The CDR3 loop spans 13 amino acids. After removal of 4 bases from V and 8 bases from J, the junction contained 4 bases not matched to a gene. CDR3 DNA: TGCAGCGTTGCGGGACAGGGGGGAGACACCATATATTTT. This codes for CSVAGQGGDTIYF. Looking up the rest from reference TRBV29-1 and TRBJ1-3 gives the full variable domain: SAVISQKPSRDICQRGTSLTIQCQVDSQVTMMFWYRQQPGQSLTLIATANQGSEATYESGFVIDKFPISRPNLTFSTLTVSNMSPEDSSIYLCSVAGQGGDTIYFGEGSWLTVV.

As for this clonotype: As the CDR3 is not closed by the conserved phenylalanine or tryptophan, this likely results from a read error. The V and J genes are TRBV5-4 and TRBJ2-3; 9 bases line up with TRBD1. The V and J ends lost 1 base and 7 bases, in that order; junction bases with no gene match: 7. Germline V CDR1 and CDR2: SGHNT, YYREEE (reference sequence). The CDR3 sequence is 15 residues long. The CDR3 region is CASSLRDRVVHTQYL. CDR3 in DNA: TGTGCCAGCAGCTTGCGGGACAGGGTCGTACATACGCAGTATTTG.

This clonotype was counted a few times. The chain uses TRBV4-3 and TRBJ1-6; 7 bases line up with TRBD1. The CDR3 totals 15 residues. The junction had 3 bases not matched to a gene; V was cut back by 1 base and J by 6 bases. Per the germline V gene, CDR1 is LGHNA and CDR2 is YSLEER. The CDR3 here is CASSQGGGGNSPLHF. CDR3 nucleotides: TGCGCCAGCAGCCAAGGAGGGGGCGGTAATTCACCCCTCCACTTT.

This chain connects TRBV29-1 to TRBJ1-5; 10 bases are shared with TRBD1. With 0 bases clipped from V and 5 bases from J, the junction kept 7 bases outside the gene matches. Germline assignment: CDR1 SQVTM and CDR2 ANQGSEA. There are 16 residues in the CDR3. CDR3 bases: TGCAGCGTTGAAGATATAAAGGGACAGGGGTATCAGCCCCAGCATTTT. It is translated as CSVEDIKGQGYQPQHF.

In this sample, this clonotype turned up a few times. The chain couples TRBV20-1 to TRBJ2-1; TRBD1 matches at 9 bases. The V and J ends lost 4 bases and 5 bases, in that order; junction bases with no gene match: 12. The CDR3 length is 16 residues. Germline assignment: CDR1 DFQATT and CDR2 SNEGSKA (reference sequence). The CDR3 DNA reads as TGCAGTGCTATCCGTACAGGGGGCGATGCCAACAATGAGCAGTTCTTC. As protein: CSAIRTGGDANNEQFF.

This clonotype was seen a handful of times. DNA for the CDR3: TGTGCCAGCAGTTACTACAGGGAGGCCGTCGGTGAGCAGTTCTTC. This sequence encodes CASSYYREAVGEQFF. V is TRBV6-2 or TRBV6-3 and J is TRBJ2-1, with D perhaps given as TRBD1 or TRBD2 (6 bases each). V was pared by 1 base and J by 9 bases, with 16 bases between. Germline assignment: CDR1 MNHEY and CDR2 SVGEGT. The CDR3 spans 15 residues.

This clonotype was seen at least ten times. This sequence joins TRBV28 and TRBJ2-4; 9 bases fit TRBD1. Trimming removed 5 bases from V and 10 bases from J; junction bases left unmatched: 6. This CDR3 comprises 13 residues. Germline loops: CDR1 MDHEN, CDR2 SYDVKM. CDR3 amino acids: CASSPRDREIQYF. The CDR3, as DNA: TGTGCCAGCAGTCCTAGGGACAGGGAAATTCAGTACTTC.

This clonotype was counted only a few times. V usage is TRBV15 and J usage is TRBJ2-5; 9 nucleotides align to TRBD1. Germline CDR1 LNHNV, CDR2 YYDKDF (reference sequence). V was clipped by 5 bases and J by 4 bases; unmatched bases: 8. The CDR3 has 15 residues. The chain's CDR3 is CATSFRDREGETQYF. CDR3 sequence (DNA): TGTGCCACCAGCTTCCGGGACAGGGAGGGAGAGACCCAGTACTTC. Full variable domain (outside the CDR3, taken from reference TRBV15 and TRBJ2-5): DAMVIQNPRYQVTQFGKPVTLSCSQTLNHNVMYWYQQKSSQAPKLLFHYYDKDFNNEADTPDNFQSRRPNTSFCFLDIRSPGLGDTAMYLCATSFRDREGETQYFGPGTRLLVL.